These 7 T cell receptor beta chains were sequenced from one sample in a study of blood T cell repertoires in COVID-19. The assay was immunoSEQ multiplex PCR, and TCRdb's table has in-frame clones only and misses some. Here the sample spans 180,000 or so clones, 65% to 85% being singletons. The sample consisted of peripheral blood. The receptors originated from a human donor with acute or convalescent COVID-19. The donor label of this sample is uncertain.

CDR3 protein: CATSRDRGQGSYEQYF. The DNA for the CDR3 is TGTGCCACCAGCAGAGATAGGGGGCAGGGATCCTACGAGCAGTACTTC. V gene TRBV15 combines with J gene TRBJ2-7; 7 positions agree with TRBD1. There are 16 residues in the CDR3. Trimming removed 0 bases from V and 1 base from J; junction bases left unmatched: 6. Germline CDR1 LNHNV, CDR2 YYDKDF (reference sequence).

The V and J genes are TRBV27 and TRBJ2-1, with TRBD1 matching 9 bases. Germline V lookup: CDR1 MNHEY, CDR2 SMNVEV (reference sequence). The CDR3 has 17 residues. The J segment lost 7 bases and the V segment lost 2 bases, leaving 12 bases of the junction unmatched. The chain's CDR3 is CASSLRPGQGNGNEQFF. The DNA of the CDR3 is TGTGCCAGCAGTTTAAGACCGGGACAGGGAAACGGGAATGAGCAGTTCTTC.

The rearrangement uses TRBV3-1 (or the pseudogene TRBV3-2) and TRBJ2-3; 11 bases fit TRBD2. The length of the CDR3 is 19 residues. CDR1 and CDR2 from the germline V gene are LGHDT and YNNKEL (reference sequence). V lost 0 bases and J lost 7; bases outside the gene matches: 15. The CDR3 loop is CASSQDPRPASGRKYTQYF. The CDR3 nucleotides are TGTGCCAGCAGCCAAGACCCCCGACCGGCTAGCGGGAGGAAGTATACGCAGTATTTT.

The chain carries TRBV6-5 and TRBJ1-6; the match to TRBD1 covers 7 bases. Losses at the gene ends were 6 bases for V and 7 bases for J; bases not matched to a gene: 6. Germline CDR1 MNHEY, CDR2 SVGAGI. There are 14 residues in the CDR3. CDR3 region: CASRSGTANSPLHF. As DNA, the CDR3 is TGTGCCAGCAGATCCGGGACAGCCAATTCACCCCTCCACTTT.

V gene TRBV27 combines with J gene TRBJ1-2, with TRBD1 identical over 8 bases. After removal of 5 bases from V and 0 bases from J, the junction contained 8 bases not matched to a gene. The CDR3 runs 16 residues. Germline V gene sequence: CDR1 MNHEY, CDR2 SMNVEV (reference sequence). CDR3 residues: CASSKLGQGPNYGYTF. The CDR3 DNA reads as TGTGCCAGCAGTAAGCTCGGACAGGGACCTAACTATGGCTACACCTTC.

The chain links TRBV6-2 or TRBV6-3 to TRBJ2-6; D not certain. The V gene's germline CDR1 is MNHEY and CDR2 SVGEGT. CDR3 size: 14 residues. V was trimmed by 4 bases and J by 3 bases, leaving 7 bases between them. In nucleotides, the CDR3 is TGTGCCAGCAGTTCCTCCGGTGGGGCCAACGTCCTGACTTTC. Protein sequence: CASSSSGGANVLTF.

This chain uses TRBV5-1 with TRBJ2-1, with TRBD2 matching 12 bases. CDR1 and CDR2 (germline): SGHRS, YFSETQ. The CDR3 has 15 residues. Trimming took 4 bases from V and 10 from J; bases not matched to a gene: 9. For the CDR3, the DNA is TGCGCCAGCAGCACCGATCTTGGACTAGCGGGGGAGCAGTTCTTC. It yields the protein CASSTDLGLAGEQFF.